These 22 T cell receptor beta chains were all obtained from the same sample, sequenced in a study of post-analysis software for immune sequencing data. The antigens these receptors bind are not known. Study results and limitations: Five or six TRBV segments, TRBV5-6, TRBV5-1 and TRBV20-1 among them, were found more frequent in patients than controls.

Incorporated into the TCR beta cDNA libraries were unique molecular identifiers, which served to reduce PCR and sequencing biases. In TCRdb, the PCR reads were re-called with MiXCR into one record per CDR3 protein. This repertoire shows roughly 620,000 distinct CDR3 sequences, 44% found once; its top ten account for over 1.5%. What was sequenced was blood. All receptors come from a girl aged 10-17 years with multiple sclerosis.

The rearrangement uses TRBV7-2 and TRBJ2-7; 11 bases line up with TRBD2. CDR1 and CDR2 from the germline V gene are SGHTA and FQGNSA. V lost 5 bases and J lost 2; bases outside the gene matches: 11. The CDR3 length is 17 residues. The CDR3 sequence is CASSISGRAPGTYEQYF. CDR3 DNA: TGTGCCAGCAGCATTAGCGGGAGGGCCCCTGGTACCTACGAGCAGTACTTC. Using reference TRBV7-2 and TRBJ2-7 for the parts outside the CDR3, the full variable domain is GAGVSQSPSNKVTEKGKDVELRCDPISGHTALYWYRQSLGQGLEFLIYFQGNSAPDKSGLPSDRFSAERTGGSVSTLTIQRTQQEDSAVYLCASSISGRAPGTYEQYFGPGTRLTVT.

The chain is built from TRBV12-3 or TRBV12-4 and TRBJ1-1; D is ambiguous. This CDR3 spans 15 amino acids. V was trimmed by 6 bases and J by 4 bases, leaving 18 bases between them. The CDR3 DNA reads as TGTGCCAGCAGCCCGGACCTCACGCGGAGCACTGAAGCTTTCTTT. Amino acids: CASSPDLTRSTEAFF.

The CDR3 nucleotides read TGTGCCAGCAGCCCTGGGGCAGGGGCACAAGAGACCCAGTACTTC. It yields the protein CASSPGAGAQETQYF. V usage is TRBV7-2 and J usage is TRBJ2-5; D perhaps matches TRBD1 (6 bases). Trimming removed 5 bases from V and 2 bases from J, with 15 bases in between. The CDR3 has 15 residues. The germline gives CDR1 SGHTA, CDR2 FQGNSA.

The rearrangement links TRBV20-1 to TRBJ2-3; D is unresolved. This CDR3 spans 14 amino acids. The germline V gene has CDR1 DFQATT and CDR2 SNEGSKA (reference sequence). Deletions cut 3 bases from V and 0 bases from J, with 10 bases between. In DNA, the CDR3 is TGCAGTGCTAGTGGTCTTGGGAGCACAGATACGCAGTATTTT. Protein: CSASGLGSTDTQYF.

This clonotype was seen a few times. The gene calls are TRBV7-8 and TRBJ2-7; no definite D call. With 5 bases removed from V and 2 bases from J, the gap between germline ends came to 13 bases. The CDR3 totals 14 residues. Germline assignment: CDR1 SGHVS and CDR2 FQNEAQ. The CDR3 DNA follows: TGTGCCAGCAGCCCCGATGGGTGGGCCTACGAGCAGTACTTC. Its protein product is CASSPDGWAYEQYF.

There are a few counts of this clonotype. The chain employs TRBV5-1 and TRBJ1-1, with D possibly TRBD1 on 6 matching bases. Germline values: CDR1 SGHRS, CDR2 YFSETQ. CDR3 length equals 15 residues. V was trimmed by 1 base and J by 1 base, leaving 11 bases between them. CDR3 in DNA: TGCGCCAGCAGCTTGTCCGGGACAACGAACACTGAAGCTTTCTTT. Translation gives CASSLSGTTNTEAFF.

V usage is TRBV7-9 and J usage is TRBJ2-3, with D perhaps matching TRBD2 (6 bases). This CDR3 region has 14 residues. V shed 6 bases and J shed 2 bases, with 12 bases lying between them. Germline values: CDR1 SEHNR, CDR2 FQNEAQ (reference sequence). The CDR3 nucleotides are TGTGCCAGCAGTCGCGGAGGGTCCACAGATACGCAGTATTTT. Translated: CASSRGGSTDTQYF.

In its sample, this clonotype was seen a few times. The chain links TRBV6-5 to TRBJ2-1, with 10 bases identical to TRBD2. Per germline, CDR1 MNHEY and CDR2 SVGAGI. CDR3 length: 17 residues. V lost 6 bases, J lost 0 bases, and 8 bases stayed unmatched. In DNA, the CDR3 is TGTGCCAGCAGCTACCTAGCGGGGGCTACCTCCTACAATGAGCAGTTCTTC. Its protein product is CASSYLAGATSYNEQFF.

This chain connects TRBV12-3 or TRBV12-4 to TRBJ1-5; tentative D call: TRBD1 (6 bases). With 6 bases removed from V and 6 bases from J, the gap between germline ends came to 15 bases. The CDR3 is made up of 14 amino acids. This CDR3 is CASRNRDSSQPQHF. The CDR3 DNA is TGTGCCAGCAGGAACAGGGATTCCAGTCAGCCCCAGCATTTT.

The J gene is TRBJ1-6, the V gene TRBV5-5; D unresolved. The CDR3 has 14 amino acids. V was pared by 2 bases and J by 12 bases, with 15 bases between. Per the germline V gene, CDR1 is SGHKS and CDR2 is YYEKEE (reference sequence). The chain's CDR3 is CASSFDLFGLPLHF. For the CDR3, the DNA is TGTGCCAGCAGCTTTGACCTCTTTGGACTACCCCTCCACTTT.

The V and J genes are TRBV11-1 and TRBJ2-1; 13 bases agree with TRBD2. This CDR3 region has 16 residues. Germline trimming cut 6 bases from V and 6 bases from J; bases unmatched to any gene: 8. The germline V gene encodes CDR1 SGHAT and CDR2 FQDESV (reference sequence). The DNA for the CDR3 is TGTGCCAGCAGAGCACCCAGGACTAGCGGGAGCAATGAGCAGTTCTTC. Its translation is CASRAPRTSGSNEQFF.

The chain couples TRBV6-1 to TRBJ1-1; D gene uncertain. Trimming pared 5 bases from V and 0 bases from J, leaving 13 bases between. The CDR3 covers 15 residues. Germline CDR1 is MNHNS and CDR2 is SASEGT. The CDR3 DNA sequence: TGTGCCAGCAGTTTAAACAGACTCATGAACACTGAAGCTTTCTTT. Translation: CASSLNRLMNTEAFF.

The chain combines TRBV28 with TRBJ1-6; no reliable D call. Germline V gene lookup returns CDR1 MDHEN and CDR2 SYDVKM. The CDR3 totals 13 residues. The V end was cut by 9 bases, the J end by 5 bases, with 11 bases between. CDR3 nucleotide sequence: TGTGCCAGTGATGACCGAAATAATTCACCCCTCCACTTT. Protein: CASDDRNNSPLHF.

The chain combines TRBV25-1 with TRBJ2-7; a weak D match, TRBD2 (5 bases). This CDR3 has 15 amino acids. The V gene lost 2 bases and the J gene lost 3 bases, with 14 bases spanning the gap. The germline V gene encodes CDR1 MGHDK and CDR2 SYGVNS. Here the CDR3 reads CASSEQEGKDYEQYF. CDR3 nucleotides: TGTGCCAGCAGTGAACAAGAGGGAAAGGACTACGAGCAGTACTTC.

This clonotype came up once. CDR3 coding DNA: TGCAGTCCCCGGAAGGGAATCACAGATACGCAGTATTTT. Translation gives CSPRKGITDTQYF. The rearrangement joins TRBV20-1 to TRBJ2-3; D gene ambiguous. Germline V CDR1 and CDR2: DFQATT, SNEGSKA (reference sequence). The CDR3 totals 13 residues. The V and J ends lost 8 bases and 2 bases respectively, with 14 bases between them.

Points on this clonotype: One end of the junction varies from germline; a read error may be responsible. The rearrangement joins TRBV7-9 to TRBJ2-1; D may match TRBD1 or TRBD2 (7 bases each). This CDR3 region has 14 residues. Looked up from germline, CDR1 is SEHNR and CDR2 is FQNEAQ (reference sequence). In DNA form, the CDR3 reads TGTGCCAACAGCTTAGTCCAGGGGGGGTATGAGCAGTTCTTC. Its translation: CANSLVQGGYEQFF.

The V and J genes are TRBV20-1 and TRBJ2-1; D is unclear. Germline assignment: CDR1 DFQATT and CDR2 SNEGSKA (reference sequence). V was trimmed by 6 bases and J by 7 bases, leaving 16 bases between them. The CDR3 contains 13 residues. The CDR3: CSALSGRINEQFF. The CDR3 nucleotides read TGCAGTGCCCTCAGTGGAAGGATAAATGAGCAGTTCTTC.

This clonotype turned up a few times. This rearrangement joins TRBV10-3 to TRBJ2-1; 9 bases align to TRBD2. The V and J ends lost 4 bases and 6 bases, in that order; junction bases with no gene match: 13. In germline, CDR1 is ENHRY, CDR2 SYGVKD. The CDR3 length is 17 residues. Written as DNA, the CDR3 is TGTGCCATCAGTGCGGAGGTAGCGGGAGCTCCAAGCAATGAGCAGTTCTTC. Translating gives CAISAEVAGAPSNEQFF.

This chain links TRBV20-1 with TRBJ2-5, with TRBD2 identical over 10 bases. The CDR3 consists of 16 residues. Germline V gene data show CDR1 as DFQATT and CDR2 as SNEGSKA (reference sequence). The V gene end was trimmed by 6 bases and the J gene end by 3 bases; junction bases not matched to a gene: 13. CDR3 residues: CSALTRTSGFKETQYF. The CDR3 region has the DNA TGCAGTGCCCTCACAAGGACTAGCGGATTCAAAGAGACCCAGTACTTC.

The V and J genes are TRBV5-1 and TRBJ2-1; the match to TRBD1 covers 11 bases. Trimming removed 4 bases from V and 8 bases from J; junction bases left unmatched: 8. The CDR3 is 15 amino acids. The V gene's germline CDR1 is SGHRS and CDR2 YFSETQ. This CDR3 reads CASSPGQGVEDEQFF. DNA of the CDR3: TGCGCCAGCAGCCCGGGACAGGGGGTTGAAGATGAGCAGTTCTTC.

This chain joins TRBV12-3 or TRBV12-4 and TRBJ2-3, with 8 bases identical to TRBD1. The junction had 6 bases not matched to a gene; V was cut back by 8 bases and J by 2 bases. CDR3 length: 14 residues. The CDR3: CASGYRGSTDTQYF. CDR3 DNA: TGTGCCAGCGGTTACAGGGGGTCCACAGATACGCAGTATTTT.

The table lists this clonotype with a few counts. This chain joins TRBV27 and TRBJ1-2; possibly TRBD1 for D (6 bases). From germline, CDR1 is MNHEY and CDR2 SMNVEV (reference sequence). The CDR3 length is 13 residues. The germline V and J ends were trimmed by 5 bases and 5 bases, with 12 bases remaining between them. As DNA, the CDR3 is TGTGCCAGCAGTCCCTTGGGGGCTTATGGCTACACCTTC. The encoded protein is CASSPLGAYGYTF.